The 25 T cell receptor beta chains below come from one sample, sequenced in a study of blood T cell repertoires in COVID-19 (dated by TCRdb to the early 2020s). Receptors were amplified or captured by the immunoSEQ multiplex PCR assay. Not all clones reach the TCRdb copy of this immuneACCESS table, which keeps in-frame sequences only. Checked studies attribute under half of the gap to unresolved V genes and leave the rest unexplained. A total of 240,000 or so clones appear in this sample, around 87% of them only once. The top ten hold around 3.3% of the sample. Sequences were obtained from PBMCs or T cells enriched from blood (not recorded which). Receptors were obtained from a woman between 40 and 55 years old with acute COVID-19.

The CDR3 nucleotides are TGTGCCACCAGTGGAACAGGGGGCGTGATATTCACCGGGGAGCTGTTTTTT. Translation gives CATSGTGGVIFTGELFF. J is TRBJ2-2 and V is TRBV24-1; 9 bases align to TRBD1. CDR1 KGHDR and CDR2 SFDVKD come from the germline V gene. This CDR3 contains 17 residues. The ends lost 5 bases at V and 4 bases at J; junction bases unmatched: 10.

The V gene is TRBV9, the J gene TRBJ2-3; tentatively, D is TRBD2 (7 bases). CDR1 is SGDLS, CDR2 YYNGEE, per germline. The length of the CDR3 is 15 residues. Trimming took off 4 bases at V and 1 base at J, with 13 bases between the two ends. Here the CDR3 reads CASSHREGGTDTQYF. The CDR3 region has the DNA TGTGCCAGCAGCCACAGGGAGGGGGGCACAGATACGCAGTATTTT.

The genes are TRBV4-1 and TRBJ2-5; the match to TRBD2 covers 7 bases. The CDR3 covers 16 residues. Losses at the gene ends were 1 base for V and 2 bases for J; bases not matched to a gene: 7. The germline V gene encodes CDR1 MGHRA and CDR2 YSYEKL. CDR3 nucleotide sequence: TGCGCCAGCAGCCAAGTCGTGGCTAGCGGACAAGAGACCCAGTACTTC. Its protein is CASSQVVASGQETQYF.

The chain couples TRBV19 to TRBJ2-7; D gene uncertain. Looked up from germline, CDR1 is LNHDA and CDR2 is SQIVND (reference sequence). V was clipped by 6 bases and J by 0 bases, with 12 bases between them. This CDR3 comprises 14 residues. CDR3 sequence (DNA): TGTGCCAGTAGCGCGTCTTCAAACTCCTACGAGCAGTACTTC. This gives the protein CASSASSNSYEQYF.

The V call is TRBV4-1, the J call TRBJ1-2; D is ambiguous. The germline CDR1 and CDR2 sequences are MGHRA and YSYEKL. CDR3 size: 16 residues. Trimming removed 0 bases at V and 1 base at J, with 12 bases between. The CDR3 DNA sequence: TGCGCCAGCAGCCAAGATTTGGGCACCGTTAACTATGGCTACACCTTC. Translating gives CASSQDLGTVNYGYTF.

The chain couples TRBV27 to TRBJ1-2, with 8 bases identical to TRBD1. This CDR3 is 13 amino acids long. The V segment lost 3 bases and the J segment 8 bases; nucleotides outside the gene matches: 5. The germline CDR1 and CDR2 sequences are MNHEY and SMNVEV (reference sequence). The CDR3 nucleotides read TGTGCCAGCAGTTTCAGGGGGCTGAAAGGCTACACCTTC. Its protein is CASSFRGLKGYTF.

This clone was observed a single time. This chain joins TRBV5-4 and TRBJ1-1, with D perhaps matching TRBD1 (5 bases). Germline V lookup: CDR1 SGHNT, CDR2 YYREEE (reference sequence). This CDR3 spans 13 amino acids. V dropped 1 base and J dropped 5 bases, with 9 bases sitting between them. The CDR3 region has the DNA TGTGCCAGCAGCTTGAGGGGTATAACTGAAGCTTTCTTT. It codes for CASSLRGITEAFF.

This sequence joins TRBV27 and TRBJ2-2; D gene uncertain. Trimming removed 5 bases from V and 4 bases from J, with 8 bases in between. Germline CDR1 is MNHEY and CDR2 is SMNVEV (reference sequence). The CDR3 consists of 13 residues. CDR3 region: CASSILSTGELFF. The CDR3 nucleotides read TGTGCCAGCAGTATTCTTTCCACCGGGGAGCTGTTTTTT.

J is TRBJ1-2 and V is TRBV30; a possible D gene is TRBD1 (5 bases). This CDR3 contains 12 residues. V lost 4 bases to trimming and J lost 4 bases, with 10 bases between them. The V gene's germline CDR1 is GTSNPN and CDR2 SVGIG (reference sequence). CDR3 in amino acids: CAWTDGGYGYTF. CDR3 DNA sequence: TGTGCCTGGACCGACGGGGGCTATGGCTACACCTTC.

V gene TRBV27 combines with J gene TRBJ2-7, with 9 bases fitting TRBD2. The CDR3 is made up of 16 amino acids. V dropped 2 bases and J dropped 4; count of bases not matched to a gene: 9. CDR1 is MNHEY and CDR2 is SMNVEV in the germline V gene (reference sequence). The CDR3 DNA reads TGTGCCAGCAGTTTAGATGCGGGACTAGCTAAATACGAGCAGTACTTC. This sequence encodes CASSLDAGLAKYEQYF.

V usage is TRBV19 and J usage is TRBJ2-2, with D perhaps TRBD2 (5 bases). V lost 7 bases and J 4 bases, leaving 16 bases between the germline ends. CDR3 length: 15 amino acids. Germline assignment: CDR1 LNHDA and CDR2 SQIVND (reference sequence). CDR3 DNA sequence: TGTGCCAGTACCCTCGGAGGACCCGGCACCGGGGAGCTGTTTTTT. Its translation: CASTLGGPGTGELFF.

This chain uses TRBV11-2 with TRBJ2-1; tentatively, D is TRBD2 (7 bases). Trimming removed 1 base from V and 1 base from J, with 17 bases in between. The CDR3 sequence is 18 residues long. The germline CDR1 and CDR2 sequences are SGHAT and FQNNGV. CDR3 residues: CASSLVMEEGGSYNEQFF. For the CDR3, the DNA is TGTGCCAGCAGCTTAGTAATGGAGGAGGGGGGGTCCTACAATGAGCAGTTCTTC.

This sequence joins TRBV18 and TRBJ1-2; tentative D call: TRBD1 (6 bases). Per germline, CDR1 KGHSH and CDR2 LQKENI. Trimming removed 2 bases at V and 9 bases at J, with 16 bases between. The CDR3 has 14 residues. The CDR3: CASSPGTLFDSYTF. CDR3 DNA sequence: TGTGCCAGCTCACCAGGGACACTCTTCGATAGCTACACCTTC.

The chain employs TRBV9 and TRBJ1-2, with unresolved D. Trimming took 3 bases from V and 3 from J, leaving 18 bases between them. Germline lookup yields CDR1 SGDLS and CDR2 YYNGEE. The CDR3 is 16 residues long. CDR3 DNA sequence: TGTGCCAGCAGCGCCGGACCCGACGGAGGGTACTATGGCTACACCTTC. Its translation is CASSAGPDGGYYGYTF.

The V call is TRBV7-3, the J call TRBJ2-6, with D unresolved. The germline V and J ends were trimmed by 0 bases and 8 bases, with 5 bases remaining between them. The CDR3 has 13 residues. Germline loops: CDR1 SGHTA, CDR2 FQGTGA. This CDR3 is CASSLTLTNVLTF. The CDR3 nucleotides read TGTGCCAGCAGCTTAACCCTTACCAACGTCCTGACTTTC.

The rearrangement uses TRBV28 and TRBJ1-5; 7 nucleotides line up with TRBD1. Germline CDR1 is MDHEN and CDR2 is SYDVKM. V lost 6 bases and J lost 2; bases outside the gene matches: 7. The CDR3 is 15 residues long. CDR3 DNA sequence: TGTGCCAGCAGAGGAACAGGGGAGGGCAATCAGCCCCAGCATTTT. Translated, it gives CASRGTGEGNQPQHF. The full variable domain, in which reference TRBV28 and TRBJ1-5 provide the parts outside the CDR3, is DVKVTQSSRYLVKRTGEKVFLECVQDMDHENMFWYRQDPGLGLRLIYFSYDVKMKEKGDIPEGYSVSREKKERFSLILESASTNQTSMYLCASRGTGEGNQPQHFGDGTRLSIL.

This clone was counted a few times. This chain connects TRBV11-2 to TRBJ1-4; 7 bases match TRBD1. The V segment lost 6 bases and the J segment 4 bases; nucleotides outside the gene matches: 11. CDR1 SGHAT and CDR2 FQNNGV come from the germline V gene. The CDR3 contains 16 residues. Here the CDR3 reads CASRTGTESRNEKLFF. The CDR3 DNA is TGTGCCAGCAGAACCGGGACAGAATCGCGTAATGAAAAACTGTTTTTT.

The chain has TRBV6-2 or TRBV6-3 and TRBJ2-1; 12 bases match TRBD2. In germline, CDR1 is MNHEY, CDR2 SVGEGT. With V trimmed by 6 bases and J by 9 bases, 6 bases remained unmatched. The CDR3 covers 14 residues. The CDR3 here is CASSLAGGPGEQFF. The CDR3 DNA sequence: TGTGCCAGCAGCCTAGCGGGAGGGCCGGGTGAGCAGTTCTTC.

The V and J genes are TRBV5-4 and TRBJ2-7; D remains unclear. Germline lookup yields CDR1 SGHNT and CDR2 YYREEE (reference sequence). The CDR3 extends over 14 amino acids. V dropped 0 bases and J dropped 7 bases, with 14 bases sitting between them. DNA for the CDR3: TGTGCCAGCAGCTTGGGACTCAGCCTGGATGAGCAGTACTTC. Residues: CASSLGLSLDEQYF.

The chain has TRBV10-3 and TRBJ1-2, with 7 bases aligning to TRBD1. V was pared by 6 bases and J by 1 base, with 8 bases of the junction left unmatched. The CDR3 consists of 15 residues. CDR1 ENHRY and CDR2 SYGVKD come from the germline V gene. The CDR3 coding sequence is TGTGCCATCAGATCCTCGGGACAGATTAACTATGGCTACACCTTC. It is translated as CAIRSSGQINYGYTF.

The chain uses TRBV27 and TRBJ2-1; TRBD2 matches at 8 bases. Germline CDR1 is MNHEY and CDR2 is SMNVEV (reference sequence). CDR3 length: 15 residues. Trimming took 1 base from V and 5 from J; bases not matched to a gene: 4. This CDR3 is CASSLYSGRDNEQFF. CDR3 bases: TGTGCCAGCAGTTTATATTCCGGGAGGGACAATGAGCAGTTCTTC.

The rearrangement joins TRBV5-5 to TRBJ1-2, with D perhaps TRBD1 (5 bases). This CDR3 spans 15 amino acids. Trimming removed 3 bases from V and 0 bases from J, with 12 bases in between. Germline CDR1 SGHKS, CDR2 YYEKEE (reference sequence). CDR3 bases: TGTGCCAGCAGCTGGGGGGGAACAACTAACTATGGCTACACCTTC. It encodes CASSWGGTTNYGYTF.

The chain is built from TRBV28 and TRBJ2-1; 8 bases are a match to TRBD2. J lost 4 bases, V lost 6 bases, and 11 bases had no gene match. This CDR3 region has 16 residues. Germline V gene lookup returns CDR1 MDHEN and CDR2 SYDVKM. CDR3 in amino acids: CASRLITSGLYNEQFF. The CDR3 region has the DNA TGTGCCAGCAGACTTATCACTAGCGGACTTTACAATGAGCAGTTCTTC. The full variable domain, in which reference TRBV28 and TRBJ2-1 provide the parts outside the CDR3, is DVKVTQSSRYLVKRTGEKVFLECVQDMDHENMFWYRQDPGLGLRLIYFSYDVKMKEKGDIPEGYSVSREKKERFSLILESASTNQTSMYLCASRLITSGLYNEQFFGPGTRLTVL.

V usage is TRBV11-2 and J usage is TRBJ2-7; D not certain. V dropped 5 bases and J dropped 6 bases, with 14 bases sitting between them. The CDR3 has 13 residues. CDR1 SGHAT and CDR2 FQNNGV come from the germline V gene. CDR3 region: CASSQIRVREQYF. The CDR3 coding sequence is TGTGCCAGCAGCCAGATACGGGTACGCGAGCAGTACTTC.

This chain joins TRBV7-9 and TRBJ2-7, with TRBD1 matching 9 bases. V shed 3 bases and J 6 bases; nucleotides not matched to a gene: 3. This CDR3 has 13 residues. The germline V gene encodes CDR1 SEHNR and CDR2 FQNEAQ (reference sequence). The CDR3 spells CASSFQQGAEQYF. CDR3 nucleotides: TGTGCCAGCAGCTTTCAACAGGGGGCCGAGCAGTACTTC.